Listed below are T cell receptor beta chains from one sample, sequenced in a study of human T cells and chemical hapten exposure. Each CDR3 protein is one row after TCRdb ran MiXCR on the RACE reads. The sample contains 65,000 to 95,000 distinct CDR3 sequences, roughly 10% of which appear only once. The sequencing used whole blood, collected in connection with sensitization to the hapten diphenylcyclopropenone (DPC). These receptors were obtained from a woman aged 60 to 75 with alopecia areata. Some clones in this sample may be carry-over from other donors' samples. Both conserved end residues are part of each CDR3. A D gene is named only where the DNA matches it firmly. For some rows the clone size is stated as once, few or many, or as a class when expanded; others skip it.

j_gene,abundance,v_gene,d_gene,CDR3nt,CDR3aa
TRBJ1-2,-,TRBV12-5,TRBD1,TGTGCTAGTGGTTTCCAGGGGGTCGCGGATGGCTACACCTTC,CASGFQGVADGYTF
TRBJ2-5,few,TRBV10-3,TRBD1,TGTGCCATCAGTTCAACAGGGGCCCAAGAGACCCAGTACTTC,CAISSTGAQETQYF
TRBJ1-5,many,TRBV20-1,-,TGCAGTGACGGACCGCCTGGAGGCAATCAGCCCCAGCATTTT,CSDGPPGGNQPQHF
TRBJ2-7,few,TRBV27,-,TGTGCCAGCAGTTTTACTGGGGAACCCTACGAGCAGTACTTC,CASSFTGEPYEQYF
TRBJ2-3,-,TRBV12-3/TRBV12-4,TRBD2,TGTGCCAGCGGCGGGGGGGTCCCAGATACGCAGTATTTT,CASGGGVPDTQYF
TRBJ2-3,few,TRBV12-5,-,TGTGCTAGTGGGTCAGGGAGCTACGCAGATACGCAGTATTTT,CASGSGSYADTQYF
TRBJ2-2,many,TRBV6-1,TRBD1,TGTGCCAGCCGTATTACAGGGGAGATCACCGGGGAGCTGTTTTTT,CASRITGEITGELFF
TRBJ1-1,many,TRBV3-1,TRBD1,TGTGCCAGCAGCCCGGGACAGGGGGCTTACACTGAAGCTTTCTTT,CASSPGQGAYTEAFF
TRBJ1-1,many,TRBV11-2,-,TGTGCCAGCAGCTTAGTCCCGAACACTGAAGCTTTCTTT,CASSLVPNTEAFF
TRBJ2-5,many,TRBV7-9,-,TGTGCCAGCAGCTCCCGGACCACACAAGAGACCCAGTACTTC,CASSSRTTQETQYF
TRBJ1-5,-,TRBV19,-,TGTGCCAGTGGCCGGACAAATCAGCCCCAGCATTTT,CASGRTNQPQHF
TRBJ1-2,-,TRBV15,TRBD1,TGTGCCACCAGAATGACAGGGGGCGAGGGCGGCTACACCTTC,CATRMTGGEGGYTF
TRBJ2-3,many,TRBV7-6,TRBD2,TGTGCCAGCAGCGCTAGCGGGGGGCGGCTCCACACAGATACGCAGTATTTT,CASSASGGRLHTDTQYF
TRBJ2-1,many,TRBV7-6,TRBD2,TGTGCCAGCAGCTTTAGCGGGGCCGCGAGGGATGAGCAGTTCTTC,CASSFSGAARDEQFF
TRBJ2-5,few,TRBV7-6,-,TGTGCCAGCAGCTTCTCGTCTCTCTCGACCCAGTACTTC,CASSFSSLSTQYF
TRBJ2-1,many,TRBV5-8,-,TGTGCCAGCAGCTTCGGACCCAAGGACGGTGAGCAGTTCTTC,CASSFGPKDGEQFF
TRBJ2-1,many,TRBV9,-,TGTGCCAGCAGCGTAGTCGGCAGATACAATGAGCAGTTCTTC,CASSVVGRYNEQFF
TRBJ2-1,many,TRBV19,-,TGTGCCAGTAGTCAACAGGGCCATGAGCAGTTCTTC,CASSQQGHEQFF
TRBJ2-5,many,TRBV6-2/TRBV6-3,-,TGTGCCAGCAGTAGAGGACAGACCCAGTACTTC,CASSRGQTQYF
TRBJ2-2,few,TRBV19,-,TGTGCCAGTACCCGGAGTAGGGCGGACACCGGGGAGCTGTTTTTT,CASTRSRADTGELFF
TRBJ2-1,few,TRBV10-2,TRBD2,TGCGCCAGCAGACTTAGCGGGGGGGTTGTTAATGAGCAGTTCTTC,CASRLSGGVVNEQFF
TRBJ1-4,few,TRBV5-1,-,TGCGCCAGCAGACTAGTTAATAATGAAAAACTGTTTTTT,CASRLVNNEKLFF
TRBJ2-1,many,TRBV7-3,TRBD2,TGTGCCAGCAGCCCGACTAGCGGGGGGCTCCGGGAGCAGTTCTTC,CASSPTSGGLREQFF
TRBJ2-7,many,TRBV6-5,-,TGTGCCAGCAGTTCGTGGACAGTCCGGGTCGGTGGGAGGCAGTACTTC,CASSSWTVRVGGRQYF
TRBJ1-6,few,TRBV19,-,TGTGCCAGTAGTTACCCCACGGACTCACCCCTCCACTTT,CASSYPTDSPLHF
TRBJ2-6,few,TRBV7-9,TRBD1,TGTGCCAGCAGCTTATTCAGGGGGCCTGGGGCCAACGTCCTGACTTTC,CASSLFRGPGANVLTF